These T cell receptor beta chains were read from a single sample in a study of identical twins. TCRdb itself ran the 5' RACE reads through MiXCR, one entry per CDR3 protein. The top ten hold roughly 12% of the sample, which has 400,000 to 500,000 distinct CDR3 sequences, around 18% seen once. Sequenced sample: naive T cells sorted from blood. These receptors were obtained from a man in his fifties or sixties in good health. The CDR3 runs from the conserved cysteine through the conserved F or W. A D gene is named only where the DNA matches it firmly. Clone size is stated in some rows and not others, as once, few, many or a class when expanded.

D | J | V | size | CDR3 | DNA
NA | TRBJ2-5 | TRBV9 | many | CASSVATDQETQYF | TGTGCCAGCAGCGTAGCGACAGATCAAGAGACCCAGTACTTC
NA | TRBJ2-3 | TRBV4-1 | many | CASSQAWTPRDTQYF | TGCGCCAGCAGCCAAGCTTGGACACCCCGAGATACGCAGTATTTT
NA | TRBJ1-6 | TRBV6-5 | once | CASSWGPGDSPLHF | TGTGCCAGCAGTTGGGGGCCGGGGGATTCACCCCTCCACTTT
NA | TRBJ2-1 | TRBV9 | NA | CASSVAVGGGLSYNEQFF | TGTGCCAGCAGCGTAGCCGTGGGGGGCGGACTCTCCTACAATGAGCAGTTCTTC
TRBD2 | TRBJ2-7 | TRBV24-1 | NA | CATSDLRRAGGYPYEQYF | TGTGCCACCAGTGATTTGCGGAGAGCGGGGGGTTACCCGTACGAGCAGTACTTC
NA | TRBJ1-3 | TRBV3-1 | few | CATTAFSGNTIYF | TGTGCTACTACAGCCTTCTCTGGAAACACCATATATTTT
NA | TRBJ2-2 | TRBV5-1 | NA | CASSLGQIESGELFF | TGCGCCAGCAGCTTGGGGCAGATAGAAAGCGGGGAGCTGTTTTTT
NA | TRBJ1-5 | TRBV6-6 | NA | CASSYRDQPQHF | TGTGCCAGCAGTTACCGGGATCAGCCCCAGCATTTT
TRBD1 | TRBJ1-2 | TRBV9 | NA | CASSVVGTGAYGYTF | TGTGCCAGCAGCGTAGTGGGGACAGGCGCCTATGGCTACACCTTC
NA | TRBJ2-3 | TRBV7-2 | NA | CASSLEGGRGGDTQYF | TGTGCCAGCAGCTTAGAAGGCGGCAGGGGAGGAGATACGCAGTATTTT
NA | TRBJ2-2 | TRBV29-1 | many | CSVVLAGIGTGELFF | TGCAGCGTTGTTTTGGCAGGCATTGGCACCGGGGAGCTGTTTTTT
NA | TRBJ1-5 | TRBV20-1 | few | CSAKNGQEKPQHF | TGCAGTGCCAAAAACGGACAAGAGAAGCCCCAGCATTTT
TRBD1 | TRBJ1-6 | TRBV20-1 | few | CSAHRGRGSPLHF | TGCAGTGCTCACAGGGGGCGCGGTTCACCCCTCCACTTT
NA | TRBJ2-3 | TRBV5-1 | NA | CASTGADTQYF | TGCGCCAGCACGGGGGCAGATACGCAGTATTTT
NA | TRBJ2-1 | TRBV20-1 | many | CSARAGMVSDEQFF | TGCAGTGCTAGAGCCGGGATGGTTTCGGATGAGCAGTTCTTC
NA | TRBJ2-3 | TRBV5-1 | many | CASSRTTSTDTQYF | TGCGCCAGCAGCCGGACGACTAGCACAGATACGCAGTATTTT
NA | TRBJ1-2 | TRBV12-3/TRBV12-4 | many | CASSGTWGYGYTF | TGTGCCAGCAGCGGGACCTGGGGCTATGGCTACACCTTC
TRBD1 | TRBJ2-7 | TRBV19 | NA | CASSHEGQGIPYEQYF | TGTGCCAGTAGCCATGAGGGACAGGGGATACCCTACGAGCAGTACTTC